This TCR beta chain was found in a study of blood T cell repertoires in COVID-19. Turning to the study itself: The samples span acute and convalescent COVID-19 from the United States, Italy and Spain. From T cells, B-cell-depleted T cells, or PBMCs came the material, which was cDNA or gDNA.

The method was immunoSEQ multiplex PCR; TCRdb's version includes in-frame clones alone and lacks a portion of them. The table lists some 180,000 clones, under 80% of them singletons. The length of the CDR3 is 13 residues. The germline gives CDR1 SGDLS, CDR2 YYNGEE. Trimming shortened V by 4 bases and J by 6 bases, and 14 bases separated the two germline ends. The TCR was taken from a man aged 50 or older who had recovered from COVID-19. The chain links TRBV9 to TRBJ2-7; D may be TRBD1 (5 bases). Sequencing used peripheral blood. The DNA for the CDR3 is TGTGCCAGCAGCTCAGGACAATTAACCGAGCAGTACTTC. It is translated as CASSSGQLTEQYF.